In its sample, the clone carrying this T cell receptor beta chain was seen a few times. The antigen is unknown. TCRdb ran MiXCR on the reads and lists one entry per CDR3 protein. Here the sample spans hundreds of thousands of distinct CDR3 sequences, around a sixth being singletons. Germline lookup yields CDR1 MNHNY and CDR2 SVGAGI (reference sequence). Trimming pared 7 bases from V and 1 base from J, leaving 14 bases between. The CDR3 is made up of 15 amino acids. This entry belongs to a study of T cell repertoires in cytomegalovirus infection. The overall study: Both CMV infection and a matching HLA type were indicated by public TCR beta signatures.

Notes on the study in general: Predominance within the ex vivo response was attributable to HLA-C-restricted CMV-specific TCR beta clonotypes. Cumulative public TCR beta family frequency identified CMV carriers with the relevant HLA.

Sequenced: PBMCs. The chain recombines TRBV6-6 with TRBJ2-1; D unresolved. This receptor was identified in a human donor in good health (CMV status not recorded). Some clones in this sample may be carry-over from other donors' samples. CDR3 nucleotides: TGTGCCAGCATTGTTAACGCCGGGTCCTACAATGAGCAGTTCTTC. Translation: CASIVNAGSYNEQFF.